The 22 T cell receptor beta chains below come from one sample, sequenced in a study of blood T cells in healthy people across ages. Next came a second PCR, run for about 7 to 12 cycles, which used a sample-barcoded 5' primer along with a J-beta primer mix. MiXCR, applied by TCRdb to the 5' RACE reads, yields one record per CDR3 protein. The sample lists hundreds of thousands of distinct CDR3 sequences; around 52% were seen once. Sequenced sample: blood. These receptors all stem from a woman of 80 years or more in good health.

This clonotype was seen ten or more times. As DNA, the CDR3 is TGTGCCAGCAAAAGACTAGCGGGAGCCTACGAGCAGTACTTC. Protein sequence: CASKRLAGAYEQYF. The chain joins TRBV2 to TRBJ2-7; TRBD2 agrees at 12 bases. J was trimmed by 2 bases and V by 7 bases; bases with no gene match: 3. This CDR3 comprises 14 residues. In germline, CDR1 is SNHLY, CDR2 FYNNEI.

This clonotype was recorded a few times. V gene TRBV18 combines with J gene TRBJ2-5; D perhaps matches TRBD1 (5 bases). The CDR3 runs to 14 residues. Germline CDR1 reads KGHSH; CDR2 reads LQKENI. V lost 3 bases to trimming and J lost 5 bases, with 13 bases between them. The CDR3 here is CASSPDSSGETQYF. The CDR3 DNA follows: TGTGCCAGCTCACCCGACTCCTCAGGGGAGACCCAGTACTTC. Full variable domain (remainder filled in from reference TRBV18 and TRBJ2-5): NAGVMQNPRHLVRRRGQEARLRCSPMKGHSHVYWYRQLPEEGLKFMVYLQKENIIDESGMPKERFSAEFPKEGPSILRIQQVVRGDSAAYFCASSPDSSGETQYFGPGTRLLVL.

Turning to this clonotype: This may stem from a read error, because a much larger clone lies one nucleotide away. The chain joins TRBV5-1 to TRBJ2-3; D is possibly TRBD1 or TRBD2 (5 bases each). The V gene lost 3 bases and the J gene lost 6 bases, with 14 bases spanning the gap. CDR1 and CDR2 (germline): SGHRS, YFSETQ. The CDR3 length is 14 residues. Here the CDR3 reads CASSSGRQPDTQYF. The DNA for the CDR3 is TGCGCCAGCAGCTCGGGACGGCAACCTGATACGCAGTATTTT.

As regards this clonotype: This may be a read error, as it is one base from a much larger clone. The chain uses TRBV20-1 and TRBJ1-2; D ambiguous. Deletions cut 7 bases from V and 5 bases from J, with 14 bases between. Germline CDR1 reads DFQATT; CDR2 reads SNEGSKA (reference sequence). The CDR3 runs 12 residues. The CDR3 loop reads CSVHPGRYGYTF. The DNA of the CDR3 is TGCAGTGTCCACCCCGGGAGGTATGGCTACACCTTC.

For this clonotype: This may be a read error, as it is one base from a much larger clone. The chain uses TRBV2 and TRBJ2-1; D gene ambiguous. The CDR3 length is 12 residues. Looked up from germline, CDR1 is SNHLY and CDR2 is FYNNEI. CDR3 protein: CANSETFNEQFF. The CDR3 DNA is TGTGCCAACAGTGAAACCTTTAATGAGCAGTTCTTC.

With respect to this clonotype: This may stem from a read error, because a much larger clone lies one nucleotide away. This chain uses TRBV7-2 with TRBJ2-1; TRBD2 matches at 9 bases. This CDR3 spans 17 amino acids. CDR1 and CDR2 from the germline V gene are SGHTA and FQGNSA. The CDR3 region is CASSLGRLAGRNNERFF. CDR3 nucleotides: TGTGCCAGCAGCTTAGGTCGGCTAGCGGGACGAAACAATGAGCGGTTCTTC.

The chain recombines TRBV9 with TRBJ2-1; D remains ambiguous. This CDR3 is built from 15 residues. Germline V gene lookup returns CDR1 SGDLS and CDR2 YYNGEE. Trimming cost V 4 bases and J 2 bases, with 13 bases left between them. CDR3: CASSPHQVTYNEQFF. In DNA, the CDR3 is TGTGCCAGCAGCCCCCACCAGGTCACCTACAATGAGCAGTTCTTC.

The CDR3 sequence: CAITQQGRNTEAFF. The CDR3 DNA reads TGTGCCATCACTCAACAGGGGAGGAACACTGAAGCTTTCTTT. This chain links TRBV10-3 with TRBJ1-1; 7 positions match TRBD1. The CDR3 is 14 amino acids. CDR1 ENHRY and CDR2 SYGVKD come from the germline V gene. The J segment lost 1 base and the V segment lost 7 bases, leaving 6 bases of the junction unmatched.

This clonotype is a singleton in its sample. The rearrangement joins TRBV20-1 to TRBJ2-4; 7 bases match TRBD2. The J call is uncertain, as TRBJ2-7 better fits the DNA end. The CDR3 consists of 13 residues. Germline V gene sequence: CDR1 DFQATT, CDR2 SNEGSKA (reference sequence). The CDR3, as DNA: TGCAGTGCAACGACTGGGACTACCTACGAGCAGTACTTC. It encodes CSATTGTTYEQYF.

Worth noting for this clonotype: A much larger clone is a single base away; this may be a read error. The V gene is TRBV12-3 or TRBV12-4, the J gene TRBJ1-2, with D unresolved. The CDR3 contains 13 residues. V was shortened by 6 bases and J by 8 bases, with 16 bases between the two germline ends. CDR3 sequence (DNA): TGTGCCAGCAGGTTCCTTCAAGGGAAGGGCTACACCTTC. Translating gives CASRFLQGKGYTF.

A note on this clonotype: Germline is not matched at one junction end, which may reflect a read error. The chain carries TRBV5-5 and TRBJ2-1, with D perhaps TRBD1 (6 bases). The CDR3 consists of 13 residues. Germline V CDR1 and CDR2: SGHKS, YYEKEE (reference sequence). CDR3 DNA sequence: TGTGCCAGCGGCTTCGGCAGGGGTAATGAGCAGTTCTTC. This sequence encodes CASGFGRGNEQFF.

This clonotype was picked up many times. The chain employs TRBV6-5 and TRBJ1-1; tentatively, D is TRBD1 (6 bases). V lost 0 bases and J 5 bases, leaving 10 bases between the germline ends. CDR1 is MNHEY and CDR2 is SVGAGI in the germline V gene. The CDR3 has 14 residues. The CDR3 region is CASSYSTGFTEAFF. The CDR3, as DNA: TGTGCCAGCAGTTACTCGACAGGCTTTACTGAAGCTTTCTTT.

The V call is TRBV10-3, the J call TRBJ2-7, with 7 bases matching TRBD1. The trim removed 3 bases at V and 1 base at J, leaving 6 bases unmatched. CDR3 length: 15 amino acids. Germline-derived CDR1 and CDR2 are ENHRY and SYGVKD. CDR3: CAISEDRVGSYEQYF. CDR3 nucleotide sequence: TGTGCCATCAGTGAAGACAGGGTGGGATCCTACGAGCAGTACTTC.

On this clonotype: Since a much larger clone is just one base distant, this may be a read error. CDR3 residues: CASSSWSSNYGYTF. DNA for the CDR3: TGTGCCAGCAGTTCCTGGTCCTCTAACTATGGCTACACCTTC. This rearrangement joins TRBV12-3 or TRBV12-4 to TRBJ1-2; D unclear. The CDR3 consists of 14 residues. V was pared by 4 bases and J by 0 bases, with 9 bases between.

V gene TRBV20-1 combines with J gene TRBJ1-5, with 8 bases aligning to TRBD1. CDR3 length: 15 residues. CDR1 DFQATT and CDR2 SNEGSKA come from the germline V gene (reference sequence). V lost 3 bases and J lost 0; bases outside the gene matches: 4. The CDR3 protein is CSASQGASSNQPQHF. In DNA form, the CDR3 reads TGCAGTGCTAGTCAGGGGGCTAGTAGCAATCAGCCCCAGCATTTT.

This clonotype showed up many times. Here the CDR3 reads CASSPLAGDTETQYF. The CDR3 DNA sequence: TGTGCCAGCAGCCCGCTAGCGGGAGATACGGAGACCCAGTACTTC. This rearrangement joins TRBV7-8 to TRBJ2-5; 10 nucleotides match TRBD2. With V trimmed by 5 bases and J by 5 bases, 8 bases remained unmatched. The CDR3 contains 15 residues. The germline V gene encodes CDR1 SGHVS and CDR2 FQNEAQ.

As regards this clonotype: A much larger clone differs by one base, so this may be a read error. The chain is built from TRBV12-3 or TRBV12-4 and TRBJ2-3; 8 bases align to TRBD1. After removal of 6 bases from V and 10 bases from J, the junction contained 12 bases not matched to a gene. This CDR3 has 14 residues. In nucleotides, the CDR3 is TGTGCCAGCAGAGCTAGACAGGGGCCGGATGCGCAGTATTTT. Amino acid sequence: CASRARQGPDAQYF.

This clonotype was picked up a small number of times. V usage is TRBV14 and J usage is TRBJ2-7; TRBD2 aligns across 10 bases. This CDR3 has 15 amino acids. From germline, CDR1 is SGHDN and CDR2 FVKESK. The V gene end was trimmed by 5 bases and the J gene end by 4 bases; junction bases not matched to a gene: 8. The CDR3 sequence: CASSSLAGVPYEQYF. The CDR3 bases are TGTGCCAGCAGCTCCCTAGCGGGAGTTCCTTACGAGCAGTACTTC.

The V call is TRBV29-1, the J call TRBJ2-4; 8 bases fit TRBD2. Germline CDR1 is SQVTM and CDR2 is ANQGSEA. The CDR3 length is 13 residues. Trimming removed 3 bases from V and 6 bases from J; junction bases left unmatched: 4. CDR3 in DNA: TGCAGCGTTGAGCTGGGACTAGGAAACATTCAGTACTTC. Amino acids: CSVELGLGNIQYF.

This clonotype has only a few counts. The chain is built from TRBV6-5 and TRBJ2-5, with 13 bases matching TRBD2. The CDR3 contains 16 residues. Germline V gene sequence: CDR1 MNHEY, CDR2 SVGAGI. With V trimmed by 7 bases and J by 2 bases, 7 bases remained unmatched. The CDR3 bases are TGTGCCAGCAACATGGGGACTAGCGGGGCTCAAGAGACCCAGTACTTC. Translated: CASNMGTSGAQETQYF.

The chain recombines TRBV4-1 with TRBJ1-2; 7 bases are shared with TRBD1. V dropped 1 base and J dropped 4; count of bases not matched to a gene: 3. The CDR3 extends over 14 amino acids. Per germline, CDR1 MGHRA and CDR2 YSYEKL. For the CDR3, the DNA is TGCGCCAGCAGCCAAGGGAGACAGGGCTATGGCTACACCTTC. Protein product: CASSQGRQGYGYTF.

This clonotype was recorded at least ten times. The genes are TRBV9 and TRBJ2-1, with 8 bases that match TRBD1. Germline V gene sequence: CDR1 SGDLS, CDR2 YYNGEE. Trimming cost V 4 bases and J 8 bases; bases outside gene matches: 11. There are 15 residues in the CDR3. In nucleotides, the CDR3 is TGTGCCAGCAGCCGCCGAGGACAGGGAGACGATGAGCAGTTCTTC. This gives the protein CASSRRGQGDDEQFF.